This TCR beta chain appears in the sequencing data of a study of blood T cell repertoires in COVID-19. Profiling relied on immunoSEQ multiplex PCR, and the TCRdb table lists in-frame clones only, not all of them. Among 9,500 to 15,000 clones listed, 90% were seen once. The V gene end was trimmed by 6 bases and the J gene end by 9 bases; junction bases not matched to a gene: 9. This CDR3 is built from 13 residues. The germline CDR1 and CDR2 sequences are SEHNR and FQNEAQ (reference sequence). Sequencing was carried out using peripheral blood. The V and J genes are TRBV7-9 and TRBJ2-7; 9 nucleotides line up with TRBD1. The TCR was taken from a man aged 65 to 79 with active COVID-19. This CDR3 is CASRPGTGHGQYF. The DNA of the CDR3 is TGTGCCAGCAGACCCGGGACAGGGCACGGGCAGTACTTC.